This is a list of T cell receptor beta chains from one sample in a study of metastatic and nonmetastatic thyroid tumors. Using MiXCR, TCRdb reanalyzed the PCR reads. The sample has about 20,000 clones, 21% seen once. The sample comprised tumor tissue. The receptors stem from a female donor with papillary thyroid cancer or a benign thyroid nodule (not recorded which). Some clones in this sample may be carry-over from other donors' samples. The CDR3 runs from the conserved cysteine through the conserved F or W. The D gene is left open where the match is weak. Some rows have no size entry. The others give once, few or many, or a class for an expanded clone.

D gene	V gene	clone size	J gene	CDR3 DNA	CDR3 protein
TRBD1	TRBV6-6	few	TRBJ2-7	TGTGCCAGCAGTTACAGACAGGGGGCCCTGGGAATCGAGCAGTACTTC	CASSYRQGALGIEQYF
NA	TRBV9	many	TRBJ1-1	TGTGCCAGCAGCGTAGGAAACAGAGTAACTGAAGCTTTCTTT	CASSVGNRVTEAFF
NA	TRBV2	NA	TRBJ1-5	TGTGCCAGCAGCCTACAGGGACGGGGAAGTCAGCCCCAGCATTTT	CASSLQGRGSQPQHF
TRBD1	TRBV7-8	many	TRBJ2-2	TGTGCCAGCAGCTTAATTCCCGGGACAGGGGGGGAGCTGTTTTTT	CASSLIPGTGGELFF
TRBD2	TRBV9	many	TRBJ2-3	TGTGCCAGCAGTGCCCCGGCTAGCGGGGGACAGGATACGCAGTATTTT	CASSAPASGGQDTQYF
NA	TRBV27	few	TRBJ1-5	TGTGCCAGCAGTACGCAAAACAATCAGCCCCAGCATTTT	CASSTQNNQPQHF
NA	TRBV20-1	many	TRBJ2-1	TGCAGTGCTAGGGACTTCTCCTCCTACAATGAGCAGTTCTTC	CSARDFSSYNEQFF
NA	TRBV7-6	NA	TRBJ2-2	TGTGCCAGCAGGGAGACAGGTTCGAACACCGGGGAGCTGTTTTTT	CASRETGSNTGELFF
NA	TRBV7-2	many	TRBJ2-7	TGTGCCAGCAGCCTCGAGTTCATCGAGCACGAGCAGTACTTC	CASSLEFIEHEQYF
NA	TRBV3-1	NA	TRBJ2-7	TGTGCCAGCAGCCAGCGGGACAGCAATTTAAACGAGCAGTACTTC	CASSQRDSNLNEQYF
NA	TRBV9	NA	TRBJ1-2	TGTGCCAGCAGCGCCCAGGGAGATGGCTACACCTTC	CASSAQGDGYTF
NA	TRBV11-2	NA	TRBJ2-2	TGTGCCAGCAGCTTACGTGGCAGTCAGGCCGGGGAGCTGTTTTTT	CASSLRGSQAGELFF
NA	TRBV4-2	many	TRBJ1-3	TGTGCCAGCAGCCAAGTTACTACGGCTGGAAACACCATATATTTT	CASSQVTTAGNTIYF
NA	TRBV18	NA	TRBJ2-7	TGTGCCAGCTCCGCAACCGGGGGCCGGCAGTACTTC	CASSATGGRQYF
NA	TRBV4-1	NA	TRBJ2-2	TGCGCCAGCAGCCCGGCGGGAAACACCGGGGAGCTGTTTTTT	CASSPAGNTGELFF
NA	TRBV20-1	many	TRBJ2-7	TGCAGTGCTAGGAGGGACCAAACTTCCTACGAGCAGTACTTC	CSARRDQTSYEQYF
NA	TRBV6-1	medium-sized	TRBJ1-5	TGTGCCAGCGGATTCCCCAGGCCCCAGCATTTT	CASGFPRPQHF
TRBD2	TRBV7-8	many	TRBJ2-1	TGTGCCAGCAGCTTAGTTGGGACTACATACAATGAGCAGTTCTTC	CASSLVGTTYNEQFF
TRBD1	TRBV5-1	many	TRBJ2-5	TGCGCCAGCAGCCAAACGACAGGGTTGGAGACCCAGTACTTC	CASSQTTGLETQYF
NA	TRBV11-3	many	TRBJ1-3	TGTGCCAGCAGCATCGGACAGGGAAACACCATATATTTT	CASSIGQGNTIYF
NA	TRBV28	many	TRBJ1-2	TGTGCCAGCAGTCCACCGACAGGACACTATGGCTACACCTTC	CASSPPTGHYGYTF
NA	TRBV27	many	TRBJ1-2	TGTGCCAGCAGTTTAAACCCGGCGGGTGGCTACACCTTC	CASSLNPAGGYTF
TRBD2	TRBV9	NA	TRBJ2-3	TGTGCCAGCAGCGTAATAGCGGGAGAGACAGATACGCAGTATTTT	CASSVIAGETDTQYF
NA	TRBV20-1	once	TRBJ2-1	TGCAGTGCTAGAGATATCAGTCACGATCTGAATGAGCAGTTCTTC	CSARDISHDLNEQFF
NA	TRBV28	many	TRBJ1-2	TGTGCCAGCCGCTCCGACGGATACTATGGCTACACCTTC	CASRSDGYYGYTF
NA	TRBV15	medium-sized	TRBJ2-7	TGTGCCACCAGCAGAGATCGGATCGAGCAGTACTTC	CATSRDRIEQYF
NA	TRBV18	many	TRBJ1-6	TGTGCCAGCTCCCCCGGGACGGGGTTTATGGCCCTCCACTTT	CASSPGTGFMALHF
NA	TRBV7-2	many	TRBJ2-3	TGTGCCAGCAGCATATGGAACACTAGCACAGATACGCAGTATTTT	CASSIWNTSTDTQYF
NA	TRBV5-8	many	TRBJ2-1	TGTGCCAGCAGCTTGAAGGGCTCGGGCTACAATGAGCAGTTCTTC	CASSLKGSGYNEQFF
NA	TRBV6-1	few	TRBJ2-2	TGTGCCAGCAGAACCCGGGAGAAAGAGCTGTTTTTT	CASRTREKELFF
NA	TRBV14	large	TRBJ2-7	TGTGCCAGCAGCCAAGATAACTCGGTGCAGTACTTC	CASSQDNSVQYF
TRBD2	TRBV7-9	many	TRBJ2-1	TGTGCCAGCAGCTTAGTTCTAGCGGGAGGGCAAGAGCAGTTCTTC	CASSLVLAGGQEQFF
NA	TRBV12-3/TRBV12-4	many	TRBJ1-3	TGTGCCAGCAGTTCCCTAGGAGTCTCTGGAAACACCATATATTTT	CASSSLGVSGNTIYF
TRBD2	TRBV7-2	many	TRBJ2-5	TGTGCCAGCAGCCCCCGGGGGGAGTCTGAGACCCAGTACTTC	CASSPRGESETQYF
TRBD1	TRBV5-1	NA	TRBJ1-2	TGCGCCAGCAGCTTGGCCTGGGGACAGGGGGTTTATGGCTACACCTTC	CASSLAWGQGVYGYTF
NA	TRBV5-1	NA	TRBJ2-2	TGCGCCAGCAGCCTCAGGGATGGGGACACCGGGGAGCTGTTTTTT	CASSLRDGDTGELFF
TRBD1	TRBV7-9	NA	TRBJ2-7	TGTGCCAGCAGCCCGACGGACAGGAACTACGAGCAGTACTTC	CASSPTDRNYEQYF
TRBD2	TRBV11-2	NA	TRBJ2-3	TGTGCCAGCAGCTATGGGGCGGGAGGTACAGATACGCAGTATTTT	CASSYGAGGTDTQYF
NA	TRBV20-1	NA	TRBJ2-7	TGCAGTGCTATGCCCCATACATGGCGGGCCTACGAGCAGTACTTC	CSAMPHTWRAYEQYF
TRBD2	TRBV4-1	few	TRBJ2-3	TGCGCCAGCAGCCAAGACGGCCCCCGTGGCGGGAGACAGTTCACAGATACGCAGTATTTT	CASSQDGPRGGRQFTDTQYF
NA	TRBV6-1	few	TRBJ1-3	TGTGCCAGCAGTGGAGCTCGGGGCAGGGGCTCTGGAAACACCATATATTTT	CASSGARGRGSGNTIYF
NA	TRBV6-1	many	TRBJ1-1	TGTGCCAGCAGTGAACCTCTACCGAACACTGAAGCTTTCTTT	CASSEPLPNTEAFF